This T cell receptor (beta chain) was retrieved from a study of cytomegalovirus exposure and HLA in healthy donors. Across the whole study: It was reported in a later analysis that the approximately 110 validation repertoires used the same platform as the approximately 620 first-cohort repertoires.

The assay was immunoSEQ multiplex PCR, and TCRdb's table has in-frame clones only and misses some. The sample includes 150,000 to 200,000 clones, around four fifths of them seen just once. Regarding the study as a whole: Subsequent analysis showed first-cohort TCR clusters tending to co-occur in around 110 validation repertoires. The study recorded about 150 TCR beta chains that were cytomegalovirus-associated.

Donors came from a validation cohort of over a hundred subjects, distinct from the first 666-subject cohort. Trimming took 0 bases from V and 5 from J; bases not matched to a gene: 9. Germline values: CDR1 SGHRS, CDR2 YFSETQ. This CDR3 has 16 residues. About this clone itself: No antigen is known for it.

The sequenced material came from PBMCs. The clonotype was recovered from a man aged 18 to 35 in good health and CMV-seropositive. The chain carries TRBV5-1 and TRBJ2-5; 8 bases agree with TRBD1. The CDR3 nucleotides read TGCGCCAGCAGCTTGGAATGGACAGGGAGGTCGGAGACCCAGTACTTC. Translated, it gives CASSLEWTGRSETQYF.